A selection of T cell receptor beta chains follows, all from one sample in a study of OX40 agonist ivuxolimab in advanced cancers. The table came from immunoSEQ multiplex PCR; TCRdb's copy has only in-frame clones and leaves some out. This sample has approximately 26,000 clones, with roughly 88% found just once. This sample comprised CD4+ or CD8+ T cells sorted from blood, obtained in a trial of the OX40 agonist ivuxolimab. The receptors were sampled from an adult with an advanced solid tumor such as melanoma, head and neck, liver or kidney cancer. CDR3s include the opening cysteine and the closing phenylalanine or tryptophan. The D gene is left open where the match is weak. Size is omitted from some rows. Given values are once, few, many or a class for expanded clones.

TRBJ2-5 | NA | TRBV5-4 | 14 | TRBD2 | CASRDTSGEETQYF | TGTGCCAGCAGGGACACTAGCGGGGAAGAGACCCAGTACTTC
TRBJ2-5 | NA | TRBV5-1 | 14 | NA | CASSIGTTQETQYF | TGCGCCAGCAGCATCGGGACAACCCAAGAGACCCAGTACTTC
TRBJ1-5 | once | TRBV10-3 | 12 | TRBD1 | CAIGTGDQPQHF | TGTGCCATTGGGACAGGGGATCAGCCCCAGCATTTT
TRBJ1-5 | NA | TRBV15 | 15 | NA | CATSRDGGVGQPQHF | TGTGCCACCAGCAGAGATGGCGGGGTAGGTCAGCCCCAGCATTTT
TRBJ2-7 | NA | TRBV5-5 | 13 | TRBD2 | CASSLGTSVEQYF | TGTGCCAGCAGCTTAGGGACTAGCGTCGAGCAGTACTTC
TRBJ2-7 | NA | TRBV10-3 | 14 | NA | CAISDLGVVGEQYF | TGTGCCATCAGCGACCTTGGAGTGGTGGGCGAGCAGTACTTC
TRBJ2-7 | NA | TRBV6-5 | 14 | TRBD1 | CASSWTGDRREQYF | TGTGCCAGCAGCTGGACAGGGGATAGGCGCGAGCAGTACTTC
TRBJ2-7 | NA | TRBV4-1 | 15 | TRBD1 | CASSQAGQGGYEQYF | TGCGCCAGCAGCCAAGCGGGACAGGGAGGCTACGAGCAGTACTTC
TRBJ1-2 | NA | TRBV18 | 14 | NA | CASSPGIGHYGYTF | TGTGCCAGCTCACCAGGGATAGGGCACTATGGCTACACCTTC
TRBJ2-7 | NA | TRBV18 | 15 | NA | CASSPPTADSYEQYF | TGTGCCAGCTCACCACCCACCGCGGATTCCTACGAGCAGTACTTC
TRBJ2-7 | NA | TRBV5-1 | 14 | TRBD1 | CASSLGDRTYEQYF | TGCGCCAGCAGCTTGGGGGACAGGACCTACGAGCAGTACTTC
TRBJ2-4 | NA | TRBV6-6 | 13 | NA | CASSNPGKNIQYF | TGTGCCAGCAGCAACCCAGGGAAAAACATTCAGTACTTC
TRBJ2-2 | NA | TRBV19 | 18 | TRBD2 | CASSIPPHLAGPSEELFF | TGTGCCAGTAGTATCCCTCCCCATCTAGCGGGGCCCTCGGAGGAGCTGTTTTTT
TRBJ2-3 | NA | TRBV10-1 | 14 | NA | CASSEWAGADTQYF | TGCGCCAGCAGTGAGTGGGCAGGGGCAGATACGCAGTATTTT
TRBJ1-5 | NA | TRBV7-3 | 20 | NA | CASSLILHPQDELSNQPQHF | TGTGCCAGCAGCTTAATACTGCACCCCCAGGACGAGCTTAGCAATCAGCCCCAGCATTTT
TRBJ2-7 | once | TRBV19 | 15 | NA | CASSTGWDLTYEQYF | TGTGCCAGTAGCACCGGGTGGGACCTTACCTACGAGCAGTACTTC
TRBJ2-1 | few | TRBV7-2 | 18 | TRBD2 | CASSLVAGGPKGYNEQFF | TGTGCCAGCAGCTTAGTAGCGGGAGGGCCGAAGGGCTACAATGAGCAGTTCTTC
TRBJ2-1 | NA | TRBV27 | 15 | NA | CASTRGGLSPNEQFF | TGTGCCAGCACGCGAGGGGGTTTATCGCCTAATGAGCAGTTCTTC
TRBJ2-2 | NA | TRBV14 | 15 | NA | CASSPIGSNTGELFF | TGTGCCAGCAGCCCAATAGGGTCGAACACCGGGGAGCTGTTTTTT
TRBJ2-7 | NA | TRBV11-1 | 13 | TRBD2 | CASSAGLAREQYF | TGTGCCAGCAGCGCCGGACTAGCCCGCGAGCAGTACTTC
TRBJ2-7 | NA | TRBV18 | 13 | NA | CASSTQGGYEQYF | TGTGCCAGCTCAACCCAGGGGGGCTACGAGCAGTACTTC
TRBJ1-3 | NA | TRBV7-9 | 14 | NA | CATTESSSGNTIYF | TGTGCCACTACAGAATCCAGCTCTGGAAACACCATATATTTT
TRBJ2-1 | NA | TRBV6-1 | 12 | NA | CASSPNSDEQFF | TGTGCCAGCAGCCCCAATTCTGATGAGCAGTTCTTC
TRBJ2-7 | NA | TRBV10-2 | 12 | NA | CASSEWDSEQYF | TGCGCCAGCAGTGAGTGGGATTCGGAGCAGTACTTC
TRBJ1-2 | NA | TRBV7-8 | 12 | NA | CASSPDGYGYTF | TGTGCCAGCAGCCCGGACGGGTATGGCTACACCTTC
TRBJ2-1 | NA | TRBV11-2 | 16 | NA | CASSSSGTPSYNEQFF | TGTGCCAGCAGCTCCTCCGGGACACCCTCCTACAATGAGCAGTTCTTC
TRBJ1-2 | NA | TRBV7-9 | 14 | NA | CASSLAGGSGGYTF | TGTGCCAGCAGCTTAGCGGGAGGGTCAGGTGGCTACACCTTC
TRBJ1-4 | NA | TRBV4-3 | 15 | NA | CASSQDLGTNEKLFF | TGCGCCAGCAGCCAAGATCTAGGCACTAATGAAAAACTGTTTTTT
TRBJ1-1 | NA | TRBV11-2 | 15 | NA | CASSQGRSSGTEAFF | TGTGCCAGCAGCCAGGGGCGGTCGTCGGGCACTGAAGCTTTCTTT
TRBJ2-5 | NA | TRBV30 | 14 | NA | CAYPSRGAGETQYF | TGTGCCTATCCCTCTCGGGGGGCGGGGGAGACCCAGTACTTC
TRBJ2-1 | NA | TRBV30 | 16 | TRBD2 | CAWSVLGGLAGIEQFF | TGTGCCTGGAGTGTATTAGGGGGACTAGCGGGAATTGAGCAGTTCTTC
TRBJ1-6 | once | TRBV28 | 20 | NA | CASSYDSRAGLSSYNSPLHF | TGTGCCAGCAGTTACGATTCGAGAGCAGGCTTGAGCTCCTATAATTCACCCCTCCACTTT
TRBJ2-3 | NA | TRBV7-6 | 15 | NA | CASSLAVLNTDTQYF | TGTGCCAGCAGCTTAGCGGTACTGAACACAGATACGCAGTATTTT
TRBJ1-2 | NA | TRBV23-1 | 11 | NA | CASSPGTGYTF | TGCGCCAGCAGTCCAGGGACTGGCTACACCTTC
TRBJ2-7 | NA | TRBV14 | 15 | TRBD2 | CASSYSIAGVDEQYF | TGTGCCAGCAGCTACTCCATAGCGGGAGTGGACGAGCAGTACTTC
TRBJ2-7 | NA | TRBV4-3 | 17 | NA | CASSQAWGTPNEYEQYF | TGCGCCAGCAGCCAAGCGTGGGGGACTCCGAACGAATACGAGCAGTACTTC
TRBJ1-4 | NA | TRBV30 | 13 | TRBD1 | CAWAGQPNEKLFF | TGTGCCTGGGCGGGACAGCCTAATGAAAAACTGTTTTTT
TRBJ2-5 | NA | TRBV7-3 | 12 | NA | CASSVSSETQYF | TGTGCCAGCAGCGTTAGTAGTGAGACCCAGTACTTC
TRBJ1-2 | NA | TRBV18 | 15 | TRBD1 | CASSPGTGGSYGYTF | TGTGCCAGCTCACCCGGGACAGGGGGTAGCTATGGCTACACCTTC
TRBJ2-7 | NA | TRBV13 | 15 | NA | CASSLAGAGGYEQYF | TGTGCCAGCAGCTTAGCGGGGGCAGGGGGTTACGAGCAGTACTTC
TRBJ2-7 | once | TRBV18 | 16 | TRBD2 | CASSPRAGVPSYEQYF | TGTGCCAGCTCACCACGAGCGGGAGTACCCTCCTACGAGCAGTACTTC
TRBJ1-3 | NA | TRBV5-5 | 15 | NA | CASSLRGNSGNTIYF | TGTGCCAGCAGCTTGCGCGGAAACTCTGGAAACACCATATATTTT
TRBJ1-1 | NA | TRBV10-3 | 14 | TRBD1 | CAISEWDRVTEAFF | TGTGCCATCAGTGAGTGGGACAGGGTCACTGAAGCTTTCTTT
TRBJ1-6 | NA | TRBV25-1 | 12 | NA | CASTRGNSPLHF | TGTGCCAGCACACGAGGTAATTCACCCCTCCACTTT
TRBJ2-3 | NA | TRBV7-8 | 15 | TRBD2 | CASSFGRGFTDTQYF | TGTGCCAGCAGCTTCGGGCGGGGGTTCACAGATACGCAGTATTTT